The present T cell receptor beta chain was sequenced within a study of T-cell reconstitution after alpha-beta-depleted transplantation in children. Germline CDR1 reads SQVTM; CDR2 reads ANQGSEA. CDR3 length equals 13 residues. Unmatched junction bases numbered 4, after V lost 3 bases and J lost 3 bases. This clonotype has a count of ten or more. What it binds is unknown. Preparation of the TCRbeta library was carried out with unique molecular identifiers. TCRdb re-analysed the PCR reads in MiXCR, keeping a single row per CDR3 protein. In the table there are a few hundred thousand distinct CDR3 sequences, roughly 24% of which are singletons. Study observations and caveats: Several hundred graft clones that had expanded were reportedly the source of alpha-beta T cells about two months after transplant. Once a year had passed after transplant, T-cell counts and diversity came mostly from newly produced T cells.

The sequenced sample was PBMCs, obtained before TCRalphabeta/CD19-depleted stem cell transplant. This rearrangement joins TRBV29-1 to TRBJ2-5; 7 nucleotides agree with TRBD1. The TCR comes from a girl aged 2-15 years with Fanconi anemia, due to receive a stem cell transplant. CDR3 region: CSVDLTGEETQYF. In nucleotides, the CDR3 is TGCAGCGTTGATCTTACAGGGGAAGAGACCCAGTACTTC.